Presented here are 6 T cell receptor beta chains from one specimen sequenced in a study of T cells in Graves' hyperthyroidism and ophthalmopathy. The CDR3 regions of TCR beta were amplified from RNA transcripts. HTBI primers were used for first-round RT-PCR of the TCR CDR3. TCRdb re-derived calls from the multiplex PCR reads in MiXCR, one entry per CDR3 protein. Found here are about 400,000 distinct CDR3 sequences, 15% to 18% of them singletons; the top ten hold 25% to 35%. Sequencing was performed on blood. These receptors all stem from a woman aged 18-30 years with Graves' hyperthyroidism that later progressed to Graves' ophthalmopathy.

This clonotype has more than one count but fewer than ten. This rearrangement joins TRBV20-1 to TRBJ2-1; D remains unclear. Germline lookup yields CDR1 DFQATT and CDR2 SNEGSKA (reference sequence). CDR3 length: 13 residues. V was pared by 0 bases and J by 8 bases, with 11 bases between. CDR3 sequence (DNA): TGCAGTGCTAGAGATCGCGGCCCTTATGAGCAGTTCTTC. Protein product: CSARDRGPYEQFF.

About this clonotype itself: Being one base from a much bigger clone, this may be a read error. V gene TRBV20-1 combines with J gene TRBJ2-7; 9 nucleotides agree with TRBD1. Germline loops: CDR1 DFQATT, CDR2 SNEGSKA (reference sequence). The CDR3 contains 14 residues. The CDR3 coding sequence is TGCAGTGCGCATAACCGGGACAGGGCAAACGAGCCGTACTTC. Its translation: CSAHNRDRANEPYF.

In this sample, this clonotype turned up many times. The chain uses TRBV6-1 and TRBJ2-7; TRBD2 matches at 10 bases. Germline V gives CDR1 MNHNS, CDR2 SASEGT. V was pared by 5 bases and J by 5 bases, with 12 bases of the junction left unmatched. The CDR3 totals 16 residues. The CDR3 protein is CASSPPASGSNHEQYF. The DNA for the CDR3 is TGTGCCAGCAGTCCACCCGCTAGCGGGAGTAACCACGAGCAGTACTTC.

This clonotype occurred a few times. Since a much larger clone is just one base distant, this may be a read error. This sequence joins TRBV5-1 and TRBJ2-7; 7 nucleotides line up with TRBD1. In germline, CDR1 is SGHRS, CDR2 YFSETQ. CDR3 length: 13 residues. The CDR3 loop reads CASSPATGYERYF. The CDR3 DNA reads TGCGCCAGCAGCCCGGCGACAGGGTACGAGCGGTACTTC. The full variable domain, completed using reference TRBV5-1 and TRBJ2-7, is KAGVTQTPRYLIKTRGQQVTLSCSPISGHRSVSWYQQTPGQGLQFLFEYFSETQRNKGNFPGRFSGRQFSNSRSEMNVSTLELGDSALYLCASSPATGYERYFGPGTRLTVT.

The table lists this clonotype with a few counts. Given a much more abundant clone one base away, this may be a read error. The rearrangement joins TRBV7-8 to TRBJ2-2; D is possibly TRBD1 or TRBD2 (5 bases each). With 5 bases removed from V and 0 bases from J, the gap between germline ends came to 16 bases. This CDR3 contains 17 residues. The germline gives CDR1 SGHVS, CDR2 FQNEAQ. The CDR3 spells CASSGGWDLSNTGELFF. The CDR3 DNA is TGTGCCAGCAGCGGTGGGTGGGACCTGTCGAACACCGGGGAGCTGTTTTTT.

The chain carries TRBV27 and TRBJ2-7, with D perhaps given as TRBD1 or TRBD2 (5 bases each). This CDR3 has 14 amino acids. Germline V gives CDR1 MNHEY, CDR2 SMNVEV (reference sequence). V was cut by 9 bases and J by 1 base, with 16 bases left in between. In nucleotides, the CDR3 is TGTGCCAGGGAGAGTTGGGACCGGTCCTACGAGCAGTACTTC. This sequence encodes CARESWDRSYEQYF.